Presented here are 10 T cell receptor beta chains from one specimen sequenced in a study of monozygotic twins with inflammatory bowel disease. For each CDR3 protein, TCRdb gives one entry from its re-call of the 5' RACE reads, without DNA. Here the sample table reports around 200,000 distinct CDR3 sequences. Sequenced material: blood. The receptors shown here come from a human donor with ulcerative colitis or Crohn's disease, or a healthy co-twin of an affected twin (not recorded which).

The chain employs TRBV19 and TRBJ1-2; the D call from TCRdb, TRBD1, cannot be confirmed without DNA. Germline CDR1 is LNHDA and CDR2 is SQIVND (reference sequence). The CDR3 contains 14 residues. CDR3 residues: CASTPDRFVDGYTF.

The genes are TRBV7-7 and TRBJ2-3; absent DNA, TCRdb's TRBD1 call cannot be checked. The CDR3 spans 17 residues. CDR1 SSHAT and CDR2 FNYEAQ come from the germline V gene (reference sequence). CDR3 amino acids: CASSPGTGAEDTDTQYF.

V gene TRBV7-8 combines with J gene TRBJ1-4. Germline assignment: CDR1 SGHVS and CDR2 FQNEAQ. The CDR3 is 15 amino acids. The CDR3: CASSSLRAPNEKLFF.

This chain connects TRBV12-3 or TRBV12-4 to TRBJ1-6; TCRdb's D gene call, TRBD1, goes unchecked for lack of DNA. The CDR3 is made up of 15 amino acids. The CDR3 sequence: CASSTTGGWLSPLHF.

The CDR3 loop is CASSGNTGGNSPLHF. V and J are TRBV12-3 or TRBV12-4 and TRBJ1-6; the TRBD1 assignment by TCRdb is unverifiable without DNA. CDR3 length: 15 amino acids.

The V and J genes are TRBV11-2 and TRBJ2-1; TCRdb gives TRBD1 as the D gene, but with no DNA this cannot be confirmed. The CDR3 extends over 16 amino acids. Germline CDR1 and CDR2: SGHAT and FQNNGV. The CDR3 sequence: CATSPGGGSSYNEQFF.

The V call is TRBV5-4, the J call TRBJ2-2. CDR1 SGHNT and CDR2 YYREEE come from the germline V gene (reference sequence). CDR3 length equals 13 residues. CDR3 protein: CASSFLATGELFF.

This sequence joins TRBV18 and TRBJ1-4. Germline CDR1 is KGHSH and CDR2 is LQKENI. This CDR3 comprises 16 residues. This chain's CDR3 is CASSNRRIATNEKLFF. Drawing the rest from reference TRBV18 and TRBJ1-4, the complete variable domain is NAGVMQNPRHLVRRRGQEARLRCSPMKGHSHVYWYRQLPEEGLKFMVYLQKENIIDESGMPKERFSAEFPKEGPSILRIQQVVRGDSAAYFCASSNRRIATNEKLFFGSGTQLSVL.

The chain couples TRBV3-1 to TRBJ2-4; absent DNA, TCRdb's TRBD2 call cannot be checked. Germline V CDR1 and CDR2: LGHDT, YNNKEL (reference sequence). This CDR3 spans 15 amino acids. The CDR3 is CASSQSSVAKNIQYF.

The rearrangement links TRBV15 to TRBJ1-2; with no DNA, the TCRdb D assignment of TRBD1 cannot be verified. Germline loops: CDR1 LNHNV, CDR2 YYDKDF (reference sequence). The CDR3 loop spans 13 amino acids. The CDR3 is CATRGQGGRGYTF.